These T cell receptor beta chains were read from a single sample in a study of blood T cells in healthy people across ages. TCRdb reanalysed the 5' RACE reads using MiXCR and keeps one entry per CDR3 protein. The sample has 800,000 or so distinct CDR3 sequences; about 47% are singletons. The sample was blood. The receptor source for this set is a man older than 75 in good health. Both conserved end residues are trimmed from each CDR3.

TRBV20-1,TRBJ2-7,SATLDRGRYEQY
TRBV6-2/TRBV6-3,TRBJ2-1,ASSYWDRGINEQF
TRBV29-1,TRBJ1-2,SVEGVDSNGYT
TRBV12-3/TRBV12-4,TRBJ2-5,ASRYNYEQY
TRBV6-6,TRBJ2-7,ASGNSGRATEQY
TRBV20-1,TRBJ2-1,SARDRRGGGSYNEQF
TRBV11-2,TRBJ2-3,ASSVDRVTDTQY
TRBV6-2/TRBV6-3,TRBJ2-4,ASSHGLAGNIQY
TRBV5-6,.,ASSLRENYEQY
TRBV20-1,TRBJ2-7,SALTESSYEQY
TRBV7-2,TRBJ2-3,ASSSSGGSTDTQY
TRBV2,TRBJ1-1,ASRVVDGSTEAF
TRBV3-1,TRBJ2-5,ASSQDRAKTQY
TRBV7-3,.,ASSPMGAYNEQY
TRBV29-1,TRBJ2-5,SVGGLAGGGETQY
TRBV6-6,TRBJ2-1,ASSYSTGGPSGRDNEQF
TRBV18,TRBJ2-7,ASSPPSAFEEQY
TRBV29-1,TRBJ2-7,SVAGTGGRSVIYEQY
TRBV20-1,TRBJ2-7,SAGGRWEQY
TRBV11-3,TRBJ2-2,ASSSFGELF
TRBV12-3/TRBV12-4,TRBJ2-1,ASSGTSGVF
TRBV27,TRBJ2-5,ASSPEGIQETQY
TRBV6-2/TRBV6-3,TRBJ1-3,ASSRQGRGNTIY
TRBV5-1,TRBJ2-3,ASSLYRDRGRGTDTQY
TRBV12-3/TRBV12-4,TRBJ2-7,ASSNGPSYEQY
TRBV7-2,TRBJ2-5,ASSLDWVKTQY
TRBV5-1,TRBJ2-7,ASSTPDAEQY
TRBV12-3/TRBV12-4,TRBJ1-4,ASSLLRPGELF
TRBV2,TRBJ2-5,ASKEGPGPNQETQY
TRBV29-1,TRBJ2-7,SVETGSSYERY
TRBV2,TRBJ2-5,ASRMGHSEETQY
TRBV2,TRBJ2-3,ASTITSGSPLDTQY
TRBV10-3,.,ATAIGLYEQY
TRBV29-1,TRBJ2-3,SVEARDTQY
TRBV15,TRBJ2-3,ATSIHLGLQY
TRBV20-1,TRBJ2-1,SARLATNEQF
TRBV7-2,TRBJ1-2,ASSIGTTGPGHT
TRBV12-3/TRBV12-4,TRBJ2-7,ASSFMDLYEQY
TRBV6-5,TRBJ2-3,ASSYGLAGGSTDTQY
TRBV2,TRBJ2-3,ASSEGGQFHTQY
TRBV10-1,TRBJ2-3,ASSETTDTQY
TRBV5-4,TRBJ2-5,VSSLEAGTGGTQY
TRBV5-1,TRBJ1-2,ASSHDEDRGPYGYT
TRBV12-3/TRBV12-4,TRBJ2-5,ASSLGASAYNEQY
TRBV29-1,TRBJ2-3,SVVVGTGTDTQY
TRBV9,TRBJ2-3,ASSMTSDTQY
TRBV9,TRBJ2-6,ASSGRLGANVLT
TRBV30,.,AWSTRVTYEQY
TRBV27,TRBJ1-1,ASRERDTEAF
TRBV29-1,TRBJ2-1,SAAREGQFNEQF
TRBV6-5,TRBJ1-5,ASTPGGGSNQPQH
TRBV21-1,TRBJ2-1,ASSKPGLAGARGSYNEQF